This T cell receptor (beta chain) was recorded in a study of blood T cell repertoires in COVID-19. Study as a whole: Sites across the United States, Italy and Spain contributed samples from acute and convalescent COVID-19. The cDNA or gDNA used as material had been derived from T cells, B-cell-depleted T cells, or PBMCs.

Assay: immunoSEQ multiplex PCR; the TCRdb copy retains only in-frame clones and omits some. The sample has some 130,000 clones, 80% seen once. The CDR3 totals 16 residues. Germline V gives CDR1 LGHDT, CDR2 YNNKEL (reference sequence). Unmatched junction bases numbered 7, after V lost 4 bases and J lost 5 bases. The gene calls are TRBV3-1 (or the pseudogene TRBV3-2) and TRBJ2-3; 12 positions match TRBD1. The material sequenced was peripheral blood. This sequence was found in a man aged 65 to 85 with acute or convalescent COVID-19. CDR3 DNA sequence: TGTGCCAGCAGCCGGCCGGGACAGGGGGCCGGAGATACGCAGTATTTT. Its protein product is CASSRPGQGAGDTQYF.